A selection of T cell receptor beta chains follows, all from one sample in a study of cytomegalovirus exposure and HLA in healthy donors. Here immunoSEQ multiplex PCR was the method, and the copy in TCRdb shows in-frame clones only, minus some. There are 54,000 or so clones in the sample; roughly 70% occur only once, and roughly a fifth lies in the top ten. Sequenced material: PBMCs. The receptors originated from a woman aged 55-75 years in good health and CMV-seropositive. The CDR3 runs from the conserved cysteine through the conserved F or W. A D gene is named only where the DNA matches it firmly. Clone size appears in some rows only: once, few, many, or a class for an expanded clone.

abundance,len,j_gene,d_gene,v_gene,CDR3aa,CDR3nt
.,16,TRBJ1-3,.,TRBV18,CASSDISPGSGNTIYF,TGTGCCAGCTCGGATATTTCGCCGGGCTCTGGAAACACCATATATTTT
few,12,TRBJ2-7,.,TRBV25-1,CASIQGDGEQYF,TGTGCCAGCATCCAGGGTGATGGCGAGCAGTACTTC
.,14,TRBJ1-4,TRBD1,TRBV2,CASSEAGQGRKLFF,TGTGCCAGCAGTGAAGCGGGACAGGGGAGGAAACTGTTTTTT
.,13,TRBJ2-1,.,TRBV5-6,CASSFDRPNEQFF,TGTGCCAGCAGCTTCGACAGGCCCAATGAGCAGTTCTTC
.,13,TRBJ1-2,.,TRBV5-6,CASSQEGLYGYTF,TGTGCCAGCAGCCAGGAGGGACTCTATGGCTACACCTTC
.,13,TRBJ1-2,.,TRBV5-6,CASSLTASYGYTF,TGTGCCAGCAGCCTGACAGCCTCCTATGGCTACACCTTC
few,16,TRBJ1-5,.,TRBV6-1,CASSGTATYSNQPQHF,TGTGCCAGCAGTGGGACAGCCACCTATAGCAATCAGCCCCAGCATTTT
.,14,TRBJ2-7,TRBD1,TRBV6-6,CASSTGTGSYEQYF,TGTGCCAGCAGTACCGGGACAGGATCCTACGAGCAGTACTTC
.,15,TRBJ1-1,.,TRBV29-1,CSVRQASFVNTEAFF,TGCAGCGTGAGACAGGCCTCTTTCGTGAACACTGAAGCTTTCTTT
.,15,TRBJ1-5,.,TRBV7-9,CASSSGGKNNQPQHF,TGTGCCAGCAGCTCCGGGGGAAAGAACAATCAGCCCCAGCATTTT
once,16,TRBJ1-5,.,TRBV5-5,CASSRGWSEGNQPQHF,TGTGCCAGCAGCCGAGGGTGGTCGGAGGGCAATCAGCCCCAGCATTTT
.,15,TRBJ2-1,TRBD2,TRBV6-5,CASSSAGGPYNEQFF,TGTGCCAGCAGTTCAGCGGGGGGCCCCTACAATGAGCAGTTCTTC
.,15,TRBJ1-3,.,TRBV19,CASSIGLHSGNTIYF,TGTGCCAGTAGTATTGGACTTCACTCTGGAAACACCATATATTTT
.,12,TRBJ2-7,TRBD1,TRBV5-1,CASSRQGYEQYF,TGCGCCAGCAGCAGACAGGGGTACGAGCAGTACTTC
.,13,TRBJ1-1,TRBD1,TRBV12-5,CASSQQGYTEAFF,TGTGCTAGTTCCCAACAGGGGTACACTGAAGCTTTCTTT